This T cell receptor beta chain derives from a study of cytomegalovirus exposure and HLA in healthy donors. Points from the study as a whole: An analysis done earlier found most TCR beta V segments productive about 87% or about 30% of the time. A missense DCLRE1C variant was associated with V- and J-gene trimming of TCR beta chains in a later analysis, and an independent cohort replicated the association.

PCR was performed using 60 Vbeta and 13 Jbeta primers. Under the authors' procedure: It was a later analysis that counted 83 million or so unique TCR beta chains, of which roughly 11 million were shared. Method: immunoSEQ multiplex PCR; TCRdb's copy keeps in-frame clones and lacks some. The DNA gave D and trimming, while V, J and clone size come from that table. The profile covers some 170,000 clones, with 70% to 80% appearing a single time and around 9.8% taken by the ten largest. Donors consisted of healthy bone marrow donors. A word on this clone: Antigen specificity is unknown.

The CDR3 runs 13 residues. The germline V gene encodes CDR1 GTSNPN and CDR2 SVGIG (reference sequence). Trimming cost V 4 bases and J 7 bases; bases outside gene matches: 7. Sequences were obtained from PBMCs. The J gene is TRBJ1-5, the V gene TRBV30; the match to TRBD1 covers 7 bases. This TCR was recovered from a young man in good health and CMV-seropositive. The CDR3 reads CAWNGQEGQPQHF. In nucleotides, the CDR3 is TGTGCCTGGAATGGACAGGAGGGCCAGCCCCAGCATTTT.